This is a list of T cell receptor beta chains from one sample in a study of early T cells in non-severe SARS-CoV-2 infection. TCRdb re-called the 5' RACE reads through MiXCR, storing one row per CDR3 protein. The table records under 60,000 distinct CDR3 sequences, about 9.4% of them present only once. Specimen: whole blood. These receptors originate from an adult who was a healthcare worker with PCR-confirmed SARS-CoV-2 infection or an uninfected control (not recorded which). Each CDR3 is given with its conserved first and last residue. A D gene is named only where the DNA matches it firmly. Rows give clone size only sometimes, using once, few, many, or a class for an expanded clone.

cdr3_nt cdr3_aa j_call clone_size v_call d_call
TGTGCCAGCAGTGACCTTAACGATGAGCAGTTCTTC CASSDLNDEQFF TRBJ2-1 . TRBV25-1 .
TGTGCCAGCGGGCTTTTCCATGAGCAGTTCTTC CASGLFHEQFF TRBJ2-1 many TRBV12-3/TRBV12-4 .
TGTGCCAGCAGTCCACCGACCGGACTAGGAGAGACCCAGTACTTC CASSPPTGLGETQYF TRBJ2-5 few TRBV28 TRBD2
TGTGCCAGCAGTAAACAGGGAAACGCTGGGGCCAACGTCCTGACTTTC CASSKQGNAGANVLTF TRBJ2-6 few TRBV6-1 .
TGCGCCAGCAGTGACGGGGGATCGGAAGAGACCCAGTACTTC CASSDGGSEETQYF TRBJ2-5 . TRBV5-1 .
TGTGCCAGTAGTACCCCCGGAACCTACGAGCAGTACTTC CASSTPGTYEQYF TRBJ2-7 many TRBV19 .
TGTGCCAGCTCACCAGTGGCAGGGAGTAATGAAAAACTGTTTTTT CASSPVAGSNEKLFF TRBJ1-4 many TRBV18 .
TGTGCCAGCTCACAACCCCTACAGGGGGGCCCCACAGATACGCAGTATTTT CASSQPLQGGPTDTQYF TRBJ2-3 many TRBV18 TRBD1
TGCAGCGCCGGAACAGGGATCGCCGGGGAGCTGTTTTTT CSAGTGIAGELFF TRBJ2-2 many TRBV29-1 .
TGTGCCAGCAGTACCAACAGGGGAGGCTACACCTTC CASSTNRGGYTF TRBJ1-2 few TRBV27 TRBD1
TGTGCCAGCAGCGTAGGTGAGGTGTCTACAGTGAATGAGCAGTTCTTC CASSVGEVSTVNEQFF TRBJ2-1 many TRBV9 .
TGTGCCAGTAGTATTCAACAGGGGAATCAGCCCCAGCATTTT CASSIQQGNQPQHF TRBJ1-5 many TRBV19 TRBD1
TGTGCCTGGAGCGCTCTGCAGGGCTATGGCTACACCTTC CAWSALQGYGYTF TRBJ1-2 many TRBV30 .
TGTGCCAGCAGCCAAGATCTTGTCAATCAGCCCCAGCATTTT CASSQDLVNQPQHF TRBJ1-5 many TRBV3-1 .
TGCAGCGTTGTGGGGTTAGGGAGATACTATGGCTACACCTTC CSVVGLGRYYGYTF TRBJ1-2 many TRBV29-1 .
TGCAGCGTTATAACGGGAGCCTACGAGCAGTACTTC CSVITGAYEQYF TRBJ2-7 . TRBV29-1 .
TGCAGCGGCGGTGGGACTAGCGGGGGTTATACGCAGTATTTT CSGGGTSGGYTQYF TRBJ2-3 . TRBV29-1 TRBD2
TGTGCCAGCAGCCCCGACGTCTTCTCTGGGGCCAACGTCCTGACTTTC CASSPDVFSGANVLTF TRBJ2-6 many TRBV9 .
TGTGCCAGCAGCTTAAGGATACAGGTGTTCCGTGGCTACACCTTC CASSLRIQVFRGYTF TRBJ1-2 few TRBV7-2 .
TGTGCCAGCAGCTTAGGAAGTTCGCCCAGCACAGATACGCAGTATTTT CASSLGSSPSTDTQYF TRBJ2-3 many TRBV11-2 .
TGTGCCAGCAGCTTAGCGGGGGGGCCGAAGGATGAGCAGTTCTTC CASSLAGGPKDEQFF TRBJ2-1 many TRBV7-9 .
TGCAGTGCTACAGAATTTAGCGGGAGGGAACATACGCAGTATTTT CSATEFSGREHTQYF TRBJ2-3 many TRBV20-1 TRBD2
TGTGCCAGCAGTTACGGGTCAGGGGGCCCAGATACGCAGTATTTT CASSYGSGGPDTQYF TRBJ2-3 . TRBV6-5 TRBD1
TGCAGCGTTCGGAACACCGGGGAGCTGTTTTTT CSVRNTGELFF TRBJ2-2 . TRBV29-1 .
TGTGCCTGGAACCGGGACAGGGCACATGGCTACACCTTC CAWNRDRAHGYTF TRBJ1-2 . TRBV30 TRBD1
TGTGCCAGCAGTTTACGGGGGGACCAGCCCCAGCATTTT CASSLRGDQPQHF TRBJ1-5 . TRBV12-3/TRBV12-4 .
TGCGCCAGCAGCTTGGGGGATGCAGATACGCAGTATTTT CASSLGDADTQYF TRBJ2-3 many TRBV5-1 .
TGTGCCAGCAGCTTGACCGGCCTAGCGGGGGAACTTGGCACCGGGGAGCTGTTTTTT CASSLTGLAGELGTGELFF TRBJ2-2 . TRBV5-5 TRBD2